This T cell receptor (beta chain) appears in the sequencing data of a study of cytomegalovirus exposure and HLA in healthy donors. Overall study results and limits: Among TCR sequences, most were rare, though some public TCRs appeared in many donors.

This clone turned up a few times. The antigen remains unidentified. PCR involved 60 Vbeta and 13 Jbeta primers. The repertoire was sequenced with immunoSEQ multiplex PCR; TCRdb's copy has only in-frame clones and lacks some. The sample lists 140,000 to 150,000 clones, roughly 80% occurring once. Germline values: CDR1 SNHLY, CDR2 FYNNEI. This CDR3 is 15 amino acids long. V lost 1 base to trimming and J lost 7 bases; unmatched junction nucleotides: 4. The source of this sequence is a female donor in good health and CMV-seronegative. What was sequenced was PBMCs. This chain links TRBV2 with TRBJ1-4; TRBD1 matches 9 bases. The CDR3 region is CASSEDRGRSEKLFF. The CDR3 DNA reads TGTGCCAGCAGTGAAGACAGGGGGCGTAGTGAAAAACTGTTTTTT.